The present entry profiles one T cell receptor (beta chain) with its context. Its antigen is still unknown. This entry belongs to a study of cytotoxic CD8 clonotypes in ibrutinib-treated CLL. For the study at large: Responses comprised 25 or so partial and 2 complete; at median around 70 months, roughly 15 remained remitted and around twelve progressed.

Study-wide results and limits: Clonality correlated strongly with circulating CD8+ T cells and exceeded age-matched healthy donors at baseline.

Here immunoSEQ multiplex PCR was the method, and the copy in TCRdb shows in-frame clones only, minus some. Of over 250,000 clones in the sample, around 77% were seen once. For TCR beta libraries, about 1.9 micrograms of genomic DNA were obtained from cryopreserved PBMCs. The TCR comes from a human donor with chronic lymphocytic leukemia. The sample here was PBMCs, taken at disease progression, from a patient treated with ibrutinib.

The CDR3 DNA follows: TGTGCCAGCAGCCGCGCCGGGAACTCCTACGAGCAGTACTTC. Its protein product is CASSRAGNSYEQYF. V and J are TRBV28 and TRBJ2-7; the D gene is possibly TRBD2 (5 bases). CDR1 is MDHEN, CDR2 SYDVKM, per germline. The V gene lost 6 bases and the J gene lost 0 bases, with 12 bases spanning the gap. The CDR3 length is 14 residues.